The source of this T cell receptor (beta chain) is a study of cytomegalovirus exposure and HLA in healthy donors. Overall study results and limits: Available immune exposure information covered CMV serostatus only. For cytomegalovirus status, the classifier reportedly gave diagnoses with high specificity and sensitivity. Across HLA loci, a later analysis found differing TCR association rates, with DRB1 most and HLA-C fewest.

Germline V gives CDR1 PRHDT, CDR2 FYEKMQ (reference sequence). This CDR3 region has 19 residues. V lost 4 bases and J lost 5; bases outside the gene matches: 20. Both 60 Vbeta primers and 13 Jbeta primers went into the PCR. Clones were read by immunoSEQ multiplex PCR, and TCRdb kept only the in-frame ones, dropping some. The repertoire holds roughly 180,000 clones, with approximately 84% as singletons. In the case of this clone: Antigen specificity is unknown.

This TCR came from a woman aged 45-65 years in good health and CMV-seropositive. The sample was PBMCs. V gene TRBV13 combines with J gene TRBJ2-7; 10 nucleotides align to TRBD2. The CDR3 is CASSSRVWLAGEPSHEQYF. The CDR3 DNA follows: TGTGCCAGCAGCTCGCGGGTCTGGCTAGCGGGAGAACCGTCCCACGAGCAGTACTTC.